One sample yielded the 17 T cell receptor beta chains listed below, sequenced in a study of cytomegalovirus exposure and HLA in healthy donors. The assay was immunoSEQ multiplex PCR, and TCRdb's table has in-frame clones only and misses some. Counted here are 100,000 to 150,000 clones, approximately 90% occurring once; the ten biggest clones make up around 4.5%. Input material: PBMCs. These receptors all come from a man aged 18 to 30 in good health and CMV-seropositive.

This sequence joins TRBV28 and TRBJ2-3; possible D gene TRBD1, 6 bases. The CDR3 runs 15 residues. V was trimmed by 5 bases and J by 6 bases, leaving 18 bases between them. Looked up from germline, CDR1 is MDHEN and CDR2 is SYDVKM. CDR3 bases: TGTGCCAGCAGTCCCAGGGGACGTCCGTGGGATACGCAGTATTTT. It is translated as CASSPRGRPWDTQYF.

The chain links TRBV4-1 to TRBJ1-4; D gene unclear. CDR3 length: 15 residues. CDR1 is MGHRA and CDR2 is YSYEKL in the germline V gene. V dropped 3 bases and J dropped 3 bases, with 11 bases sitting between them. CDR3 residues: CASSQNPVANEKLFF. CDR3 nucleotides: TGCGCCAGCAGCCAGAACCCAGTGGCTAATGAAAAACTGTTTTTT.

J is TRBJ2-2 and V is TRBV10-3; TRBD2 agrees at 12 bases. V trimming: 3 bases; J trimming: 5 bases; junction bases outside the gene matches: 7. Germline CDR1 reads ENHRY; CDR2 reads SYGVKD. The CDR3 sequence is 17 residues long. The CDR3 protein is CAISDRLAGVVTGELFF. The CDR3 coding sequence is TGTGCCATCAGTGATAGACTAGCGGGGGTGGTTACCGGGGAGCTGTTTTTT.

J is TRBJ1-5 and V is TRBV6-5, with TRBD1 identical over 7 bases. The CDR3 sequence is 14 residues long. Unmatched junction bases numbered 4, after V lost 4 bases and J lost 4 bases. Germline V gives CDR1 MNHEY, CDR2 SVGAGI. The CDR3 DNA sequence: TGTGCCAGCAGTTCACAGGGGCCTAATCAGCCCCAGCATTTT. Its translation is CASSSQGPNQPQHF.

The CDR3 loop reads CASSVGTNNLNEQFF. CDR3 DNA sequence: TGTGCCAGCAGCGTAGGGACTAACAATTTGAATGAGCAGTTCTTC. The chain combines TRBV9 with TRBJ2-1, with D perhaps TRBD2 (6 bases). V was trimmed by 0 bases and J by 7 bases, leaving 14 bases between them. CDR1 is SGDLS, CDR2 YYNGEE, per germline. CDR3 length: 15 residues.

Many counts were recorded for this clone. The chain links TRBV19 to TRBJ1-2; 8 bases are a match to TRBD1. After removal of 3 bases from V and 4 bases from J, the junction contained 7 bases not matched to a gene. This CDR3 is built from 15 residues. Per germline, CDR1 LNHDA and CDR2 SQIVND (reference sequence). The CDR3 loop reads CASSIGTGVSYGYTF. CDR3 DNA: TGTGCCAGTAGTATTGGGACAGGCGTGAGCTATGGCTACACCTTC.

This clone was counted between two and nine times. CDR3 sequence reads: CASSLAQGSTEAFF. The CDR3 nucleotides read TGTGCCAGCAGCTTGGCCCAGGGGAGCACTGAAGCTTTCTTT. The chain joins TRBV5-4 to TRBJ1-1; weak D call: TRBD1 (6 bases). This CDR3 is built from 14 residues. Looked up from germline, CDR1 is SGHNT and CDR2 is YYREEE (reference sequence). V lost 0 bases and J 4 bases, leaving 10 bases between the germline ends.

The chain couples TRBV14 to TRBJ1-4; 9 positions agree with TRBD1. V lost 4 bases, J lost 8 bases, and 14 bases stayed unmatched. CDR1 and CDR2 (germline): SGHDN, FVKESK. The CDR3 has 17 residues. CDR3 DNA sequence: TGTGCCAGCAGCCGCACCTTATTACAGGGGGCCCGGGAAAAACTGTTTTTT. Translation gives CASSRTLLQGAREKLFF.

The chain has TRBV11-2 and TRBJ1-1; 9 positions match TRBD1. From germline, CDR1 is SGHAT and CDR2 FQNNGV. With 5 bases clipped from V and 4 bases from J, the junction kept 8 bases outside the gene matches. There are 15 residues in the CDR3. The CDR3: CASSTRTGEGTEAFF. CDR3 bases: TGTGCCAGCAGCACACGGACAGGGGAAGGCACTGAAGCTTTCTTT.

The rearrangement joins TRBV10-3 to TRBJ1-1, with TRBD1 matching over 8 bases. Germline values: CDR1 ENHRY, CDR2 SYGVKD. The CDR3 has 13 residues. V trimming: 4 bases; J trimming: 4 bases; junction bases outside the gene matches: 2. The CDR3 nucleotides read TGTGCCATCAGTGCAGGGGGCGGCACTGAAGCTTTCTTT. Its protein is CAISAGGGTEAFF.

This chain links TRBV5-1 with TRBJ1-2, with D possibly being TRBD1 (6 bases). CDR3 length equals 16 residues. Germline V gene data show CDR1 as SGHRS and CDR2 as YFSETQ. V lost 2 bases and J lost 0, with 14 bases in between. CDR3 sequence: CASSFDRNRANYGYTF. CDR3 in DNA: TGCGCCAGCAGCTTCGACAGGAATAGAGCTAACTATGGCTACACCTTC. Full variable domain (remainder filled in from reference TRBV5-1 and TRBJ1-2): KAGVTQTPRYLIKTRGQQVTLSCSPISGHRSVSWYQQTPGQGLQFLFEYFSETQRNKGNFPGRFSGRQFSNSRSEMNVSTLELGDSALYLCASSFDRNRANYGYTFGSGTRLTVV.

The rearrangement uses TRBV5-8 and TRBJ1-1; tentatively, D is TRBD1 (6 bases). Trimming removed 3 bases at V and 0 bases at J, with 12 bases between. The CDR3 sequence is 15 residues long. Per germline, CDR1 SGHTS and CDR2 YDEGEE. CDR3: CASSSHREMNTEAFF. As DNA, the CDR3 is TGTGCCAGCAGCTCCCACAGGGAGATGAACACTGAAGCTTTCTTT. The full variable domain, completed using reference TRBV5-8 and TRBJ1-1, is EAGVTQSPTHLIKTRGQQATLRCSPISGHTSVYWYQQALGLGLQFLLWYDEGEERNRGNFPPRFSGRQFPNYSSELNVNALELEDSALYLCASSSHREMNTEAFFGQGTRLTVV.

V gene TRBV29-1 combines with J gene TRBJ2-7; the match to TRBD1 covers 7 bases. The CDR3 runs to 13 residues. CDR1 and CDR2 (germline): SQVTM, ANQGSEA. With V trimmed by 6 bases and J by 0 bases, 5 bases remained unmatched. This CDR3 reads CSVEDRSSYEQYF. The CDR3 nucleotides are TGCAGCGTCGAGGACAGGAGCTCCTACGAGCAGTACTTC.

This rearrangement joins TRBV7-6 to TRBJ1-3; D is ambiguous. CDR1 SGHVS and CDR2 FNYEAQ come from the germline V gene. This CDR3 is 11 amino acids long. Deletions cut 5 bases from V and 4 bases from J, with 3 bases between. CDR3 amino acids: CASSRGNTIYF. The CDR3 DNA reads as TGTGCCAGCAGCCGGGGAAACACCATATATTTT.

CDR3 in amino acids: CASSFPGTIAGEQYF. The CDR3 nucleotides are TGTGCCAGCAGTTTTCCCGGGACCATAGCGGGTGAGCAGTACTTC. This chain joins TRBV28 and TRBJ2-7; 7 nucleotides match TRBD2. Germline V gene lookup returns CDR1 MDHEN and CDR2 SYDVKM. This CDR3 region has 15 residues. V lost 3 bases, J lost 7 bases, and 12 bases stayed unmatched.

A few counts support this clone. The V and J genes are TRBV19 and TRBJ2-1; TRBD1 is a possible D gene (6 bases). The V end was cut by 7 bases, the J end by 7 bases, with 17 bases between. The length of the CDR3 is 14 residues. Germline V gene data show CDR1 as LNHDA and CDR2 as SQIVND (reference sequence). DNA of the CDR3: TGTGCCAGTAAAAACCCAGGGGAGACTAATGAGCAGTTCTTC. Its translation is CASKNPGETNEQFF.

A word on this clone: A clone one base away is much larger, so this may be a read error. The same CDR3 can be traced to other DNA sequences in this sample. The V gene is TRBV6-1, the J gene TRBJ2-3; TRBD2 agrees at 13 bases. The CDR3 has 15 amino acids. Germline CDR1 is MNHNS and CDR2 is SASEGT. The trim removed 4 bases at V and 4 bases at J, leaving 2 bases unmatched. The CDR3 protein is CASSVTSGGADTQYF. As DNA, the CDR3 is TGTGCCAGCAGTGTAACTAGCGGGGGGGCAGATACGCAGTATTTT.